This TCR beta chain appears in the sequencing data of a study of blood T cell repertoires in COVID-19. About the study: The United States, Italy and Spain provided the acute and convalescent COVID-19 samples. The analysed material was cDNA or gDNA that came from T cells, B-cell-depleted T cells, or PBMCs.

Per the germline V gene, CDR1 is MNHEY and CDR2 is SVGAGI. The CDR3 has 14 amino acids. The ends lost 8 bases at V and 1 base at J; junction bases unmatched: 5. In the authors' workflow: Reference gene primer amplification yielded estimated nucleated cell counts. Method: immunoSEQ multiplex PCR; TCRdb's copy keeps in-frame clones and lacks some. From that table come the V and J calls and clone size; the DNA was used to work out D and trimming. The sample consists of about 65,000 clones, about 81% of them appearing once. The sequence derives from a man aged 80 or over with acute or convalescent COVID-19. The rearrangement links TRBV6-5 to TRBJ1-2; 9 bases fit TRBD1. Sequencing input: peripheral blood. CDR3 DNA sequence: TGTGCCAGCGGACAGGGGCCTAATAACTATGGCTACACCTTC. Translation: CASGQGPNNYGYTF.